Following are 26 T cell receptor beta chains from one sample sequenced in a study of cytomegalovirus exposure and HLA in healthy donors. 60 Vbeta and 13 Jbeta primers were used in PCR. Produced via immunoSEQ multiplex PCR; TCRdb's table is partial and in-frame only. The data hold fewer than 250,000 clones, with roughly 75% observed a single time. Sequencing was performed on PBMCs. The receptors here all came from a man in his thirties or forties in good health and CMV-seropositive.

The V gene is TRBV7-3, the J gene TRBJ2-1; D is undetermined. Germline lookup yields CDR1 SGHTA and CDR2 FQGTGA. The CDR3 covers 13 residues. The V end lost 3 bases, the J end lost 6 bases, and 9 bases lay between the germline ends. The CDR3 spells CASSFGSGNEQFF. The CDR3 DNA reads as TGTGCCAGCAGCTTCGGATCGGGCAATGAGCAGTTCTTC. Full variable domain (missing parts from reference TRBV7-3 and TRBJ2-1): GAGVSQTPSNKVTEKGKYVELRCDPISGHTALYWYRQSLGQGPEFLIYFQGTGAADDSGLPNDRFFAVRPEGSVSTLKIQRTERGDSAVYLCASSFGSGNEQFFGPGTRLTVL.

The chain is built from TRBV7-9 and TRBJ1-2; perhaps TRBD1 as D (6 bases). The CDR3 runs 14 residues. Between the trimmed V and J ends, which lost 4 bases and 8 bases, there was a span of 17 bases. From germline, CDR1 is SEHNR and CDR2 FQNEAQ (reference sequence). The CDR3 DNA is TGTGCCAGCAGCTCGAGCGGGGGCGACGAAGGCTACACCTTC. Its protein product is CASSSSGGDEGYTF.

The chain links TRBV5-4 to TRBJ2-1; 9 bases map to TRBD2. V was clipped by 2 bases and J by 7 bases; unmatched bases: 4. This CDR3 has 14 amino acids. From germline, CDR1 is SGHNT and CDR2 YYREEE (reference sequence). CDR3: CASSFFAGGNEQFF. DNA of the CDR3: TGTGCCAGCAGCTTCTTCGCGGGAGGGAATGAGCAGTTCTTC.

This clone was seen only once. The V gene is TRBV4-2, the J gene TRBJ2-1, with 8 bases fitting TRBD2. The V segment lost 6 bases and the J segment 6 bases; nucleotides outside the gene matches: 10. The CDR3 length is 15 residues. Germline CDR1 and CDR2: LGHNA and YNFKEQ. The CDR3 DNA reads as TGTGCCAGCAGATATACTTTAGCGGGAATCAATGAGCAGTTCTTC. Translation: CASRYTLAGINEQFF.

The chain uses TRBV30 and TRBJ1-4; 9 nucleotides line up with TRBD1. The V gene end was trimmed by 5 bases and the J gene end by 0 bases; junction bases not matched to a gene: 4. CDR1 is GTSNPN, CDR2 SVGIG, per germline (reference sequence). The CDR3 has 15 residues. The CDR3 bases are TGTGCCTGGGGGACAGGGATTACAACTAATGAAAAACTGTTTTTT. Amino acids: CAWGTGITTNEKLFF.

The rearrangement joins TRBV27 to TRBJ2-1; 14 bases map to TRBD2. The CDR3 extends over 19 amino acids. CDR1 is MNHEY and CDR2 is SMNVEV in the germline V gene (reference sequence). The V and J ends lost 6 bases and 6 bases, in that order; junction bases with no gene match: 16. The CDR3 DNA is TGTGCCAGCAGCCGGGGGACCCGAGGACTAGCGGGAGGTCTCAATGAGCAGTTCTTC. This codes for CASSRGTRGLAGGLNEQFF.

The rearrangement joins TRBV9 to TRBJ2-3; no firm D call. V lost 1 base and J 1 base, leaving 16 bases between the germline ends. Germline V lookup: CDR1 SGDLS, CDR2 YYNGEE. The CDR3 runs to 17 residues. CDR3 DNA sequence: TGTGCCAGCAGCGTATATATGCTCGTTACAGGCACAGATACGCAGTATTTT. This gives the protein CASSVYMLVTGTDTQYF.

The rearrangement joins TRBV19 to TRBJ2-5, with 11 bases lining up with TRBD2. The junction had 1 base not matched to a gene; V was cut back by 4 bases and J by 0 bases. This CDR3 contains 15 residues. CDR1 LNHDA and CDR2 SQIVND come from the germline V gene (reference sequence). The CDR3 region is CASSTSGGNQETQYF. CDR3 coding DNA: TGTGCCAGTAGTACTAGCGGGGGGAACCAAGAGACCCAGTACTTC. Combining the CDR3 with reference TRBV19 and TRBJ2-5 gives the whole variable domain DGGITQSPKYLFRKEGQNVTLSCEQNLNHDAMYWYRQDPGQGLRLIYYSQIVNDFQKGDIAEGYSVSREKKESFPLTVTSAQKNPTAFYLCASSTSGGNQETQYFGPGTRLLVL.

This clone was found once. V is TRBV6-4 and J is TRBJ2-3, with 9 bases aligning to TRBD1. J lost 1 base, V lost 5 bases, and 4 bases had no gene match. Germline V gene lookup returns CDR1 MRHNA and CDR2 SNTAGT. The CDR3 totals 15 residues. Here the CDR3 reads CASSTRTGGTDTQYF. For the CDR3, the DNA is TGTGCCAGCAGTACCAGGACAGGGGGCACAGATACGCAGTATTTT.

This sequence joins TRBV7-8 and TRBJ1-1; unclear D gene. The V end was cut by 5 bases, the J end by 4 bases, with 11 bases between. The CDR3 consists of 13 residues. Per germline, CDR1 SGHVS and CDR2 FQNEAQ. The CDR3 DNA reads TGTGCCAGCAGCCCAGTCCAGGCCACTGAAGCTTTCTTT. Protein: CASSPVQATEAFF.

The rearrangement uses TRBV28 and TRBJ1-2; D perhaps matches TRBD1 (6 bases). This CDR3 is built from 16 residues. Trimming removed 6 bases from V and 2 bases from J, with 19 bases in between. The V gene's germline CDR1 is MDHEN and CDR2 SYDVKM. The CDR3 sequence is CASSFRGGPLNYGYTF. The DNA for the CDR3 is TGTGCCAGCAGCTTTCGGGGGGGGCCGTTGAACTATGGCTACACCTTC.

On this clone: Germline and junction disagree at one end, which may indicate a read error. The chain uses TRBV6-5 and TRBJ1-6, with D possibly being TRBD1 (6 bases). Germline V gene sequence: CDR1 MNHEY, CDR2 SVGAGI. This CDR3 contains 14 residues. The CDR3 DNA reads TGTGCCGGCAGTTCCACGGACAGTGACTCACCCCTCCACTTT. Translation gives CAGSSTDSDSPLHF.

The rearrangement links TRBV5-1 to TRBJ2-3; D not resolved. Deletions cut 4 bases from V and 0 bases from J, with 9 bases between. The CDR3 totals 14 residues. Germline V gene lookup returns CDR1 SGHRS and CDR2 YFSETQ. The CDR3 DNA sequence: TGCGCCAGCAGCCGGTGGGCGAGCACAGATACGCAGTATTTT. Translated, it gives CASSRWASTDTQYF.

This clone has only a few counts. The V call is TRBV5-1, the J call TRBJ1-4; the D gene is possibly TRBD1 (5 bases). Trimming took off 1 base at V and 7 bases at J, with 8 bases between the two ends. In germline, CDR1 is SGHRS, CDR2 YFSETQ. CDR3 length equals 13 residues. CDR3 in DNA: TGCGCCAGCAGCTTGTGGGGGGGTGAAAAACTGTTTTTT. Its protein product is CASSLWGGEKLFF.

The V call is TRBV6-1, the J call TRBJ1-1, with 8 bases identical to TRBD1. The CDR3 runs 13 residues. V gave up 5 bases and J gave up 5 bases; unmatched junction bases: 4. Germline loops: CDR1 MNHNS, CDR2 SASEGT. The DNA for the CDR3 is TGTGCCAGCAGTCGGACAGGGCAAACTGAAGCTTTCTTT. Its protein product is CASSRTGQTEAFF.

The DNA for the CDR3 is TGTGCCTGGAGTGTCCCACAGGGGCGGTTTAGGAATGAGCAGTTCTTC. It yields the protein CAWSVPQGRFRNEQFF. The chain couples TRBV30 to TRBJ2-1, with 7 bases that match TRBD1. Germline V CDR1 and CDR2: GTSNPN, SVGIG (reference sequence). J lost 7 bases, V lost 0 bases, and 12 bases had no gene match. The CDR3 runs to 16 residues.

The V and J genes are TRBV18 and TRBJ2-1; 13 bases map to TRBD2. Trimming took 3 bases from V and 5 from J; bases not matched to a gene: 7. Germline CDR1 KGHSH, CDR2 LQKENI. There are 17 residues in the CDR3. The CDR3 DNA is TGTGCCAGCTCACCCCCAGGACTAGCGGGAGAACACAATGAGCAGTTCTTC. It is translated as CASSPPGLAGEHNEQFF. Full variable domain (rest looked up from reference TRBV18 and TRBJ2-1): NAGVMQNPRHLVRRRGQEARLRCSPMKGHSHVYWYRQLPEEGLKFMVYLQKENIIDESGMPKERFSAEFPKEGPSILRIQQVVRGDSAAYFCASSPPGLAGEHNEQFFGPGTRLTVL.

This clone was detected only once. CDR3 nucleotide sequence: TGTGCCAGCAGTCTCGGAGGGAGAGAGACCCAGTACTTC. Translated, it gives CASSLGGRETQYF. The J gene is TRBJ2-5, the V gene TRBV27; tentative D call: TRBD2 (6 bases). Germline lookup yields CDR1 MNHEY and CDR2 SMNVEV (reference sequence). The CDR3 runs 13 residues. The V end was cut by 5 bases, the J end by 4 bases, with 11 bases between.

V and J are TRBV30 and TRBJ1-3; 7 nucleotides align to TRBD1. The CDR3 sequence is 14 residues long. Germline lookup yields CDR1 GTSNPN and CDR2 SVGIG (reference sequence). V lost 3 bases, J lost 0 bases, and 2 bases stayed unmatched. CDR3 bases: TGTGCCTGGAGGGACAGGAGCTCTGGAAACACCATATATTTT. Residues: CAWRDRSSGNTIYF.

The V and J genes are TRBV9 and TRBJ2-1, with 8 nucleotides matching TRBD2. V dropped 4 bases and J dropped 10; count of bases not matched to a gene: 16. CDR1 and CDR2 (germline): SGDLS, YYNGEE. The CDR3 loop spans 16 amino acids. CDR3 in amino acids: CASSRGSGGGFGEQFF. The CDR3 DNA reads TGTGCCAGCAGCCGGGGGTCGGGAGGGGGGTTTGGGGAGCAGTTCTTC.

This clone was picked up one time. The V and J genes are TRBV27 and TRBJ1-4; TRBD1 agrees at 12 bases. The CDR3 sequence is 20 residues long. Germline V gene data show CDR1 as MNHEY and CDR2 as SMNVEV (reference sequence). Germline trimming cut 3 bases from V and 3 bases from J; bases unmatched to any gene: 14. The CDR3 spells CASSFYGTGGSGGSNEKLFF. DNA for the CDR3: TGTGCCAGCAGTTTTTACGGGACAGGGGGCTCCGGGGGGTCTAATGAAAAACTGTTTTTT.

The chain has TRBV29-1 and TRBJ2-3; D remains ambiguous. This CDR3 has 12 residues. Germline values: CDR1 SQVTM, CDR2 ANQGSEA. V gave up 5 bases and J gave up 2 bases, with 8 bases separating them. The CDR3 loop is CSVRGDTDTQYF. In DNA, the CDR3 is TGCAGCGTTAGAGGTGACACAGATACGCAGTATTTT.

The chain employs TRBV6-6 and TRBJ1-1, with D perhaps TRBD1 (5 bases). The CDR3 runs 15 residues. V lost 6 bases, J lost 0 bases, and 14 bases lay in between. The germline CDR1 and CDR2 sequences are MNHNY and SVGAGI (reference sequence). The chain's CDR3 is CASRSPTELNTEAFF. CDR3 in DNA: TGTGCCAGCAGGTCACCGACAGAGCTGAACACTGAAGCTTTCTTT.

The J gene is TRBJ1-1, the V gene TRBV10-3, with 9 bases aligning to TRBD1. The J segment lost 4 bases and the V segment lost 4 bases, leaving 10 bases of the junction unmatched. Germline V gene sequence: CDR1 ENHRY, CDR2 SYGVKD. The length of the CDR3 is 16 residues. The CDR3 coding sequence is TGTGCCATCAGTGCGGGACAGGGAAGGGGGAGCACTGAAGCTTTCTTT. Its protein product is CAISAGQGRGSTEAFF.

CDR3 in DNA: TGCGCCAGCAGCCCCTCGGCAGGACGGCGCGGGACTGAAGCTTTCTTT. Protein product: CASSPSAGRRGTEAFF. This sequence joins TRBV5-1 and TRBJ1-1; D call uncertain. Germline V CDR1 and CDR2: SGHRS, YFSETQ. The CDR3 length is 16 residues. With 4 bases removed from V and 5 bases from J, the gap between germline ends came to 21 bases.

This clone was observed a few times. This sequence joins TRBV7-2 and TRBJ2-3; possibly TRBD2 for D (6 bases). CDR1 and CDR2 from the germline V gene are SGHTA and FQGNSA. The CDR3 sequence is 12 residues long. Trimming took 4 bases from V and 9 from J, leaving 11 bases between them. The CDR3 coding sequence is TGTGCCAGCAGCTGGAGGGACGACACGCAGTATTTT. Its protein product is CASSWRDDTQYF.